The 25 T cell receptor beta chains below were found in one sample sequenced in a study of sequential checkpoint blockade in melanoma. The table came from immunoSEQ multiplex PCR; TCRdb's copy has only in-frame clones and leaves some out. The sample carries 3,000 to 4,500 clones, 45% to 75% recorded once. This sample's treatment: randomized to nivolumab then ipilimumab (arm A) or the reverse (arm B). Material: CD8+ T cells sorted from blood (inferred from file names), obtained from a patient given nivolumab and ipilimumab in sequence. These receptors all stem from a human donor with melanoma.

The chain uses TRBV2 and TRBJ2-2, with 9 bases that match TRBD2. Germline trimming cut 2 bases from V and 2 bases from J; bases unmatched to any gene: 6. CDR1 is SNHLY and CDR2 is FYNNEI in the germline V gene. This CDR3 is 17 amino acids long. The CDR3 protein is CASSESWLAGNTGELFF. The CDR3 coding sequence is TGTGCCAGCAGTGAATCCTGGCTAGCGGGAAACACCGGGGAGCTGTTTTTT. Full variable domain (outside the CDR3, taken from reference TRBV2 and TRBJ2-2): EPEVTQTPSHQVTQMGQEVILRCVPISNHLYFYWYRQILGQKVEFLVSFYNNEISEKSEIFDDQFSVERPDGSNFTLKIRSTKLEDSAMYFCASSESWLAGNTGELFFGEGSRLTVL.

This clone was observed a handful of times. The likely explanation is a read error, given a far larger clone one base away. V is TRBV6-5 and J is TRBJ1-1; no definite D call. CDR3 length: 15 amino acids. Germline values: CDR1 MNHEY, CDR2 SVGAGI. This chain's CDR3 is CDSSPVEGLGSEAFF. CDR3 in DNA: TGTGACAGCAGTCCCGTGGAGGGTCTGGGATCTGAAGCTTTCTTT.

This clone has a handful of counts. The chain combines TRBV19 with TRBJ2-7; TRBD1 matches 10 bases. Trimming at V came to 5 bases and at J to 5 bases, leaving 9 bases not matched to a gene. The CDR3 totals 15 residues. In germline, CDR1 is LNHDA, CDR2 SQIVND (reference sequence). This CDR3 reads CASSRGGQGFDEQYF. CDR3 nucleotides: TGTGCCAGTAGTCGAGGGGGACAGGGGTTCGACGAGCAGTACTTC. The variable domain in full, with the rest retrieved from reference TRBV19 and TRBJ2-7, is DGGITQSPKYLFRKEGQNVTLSCEQNLNHDAMYWYRQDPGQGLRLIYYSQIVNDFQKGDIAEGYSVSREKKESFPLTVTSAQKNPTAFYLCASSRGGQGFDEQYFGPGTRLTVT.

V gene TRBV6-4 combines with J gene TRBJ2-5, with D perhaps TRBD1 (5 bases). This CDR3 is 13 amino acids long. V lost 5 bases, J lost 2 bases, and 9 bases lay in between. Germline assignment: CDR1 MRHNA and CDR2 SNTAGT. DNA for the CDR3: TGTGCCAGCAGTTTGACAGAGCAAGAGACCCAGTACTTC. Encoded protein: CASSLTEQETQYF.

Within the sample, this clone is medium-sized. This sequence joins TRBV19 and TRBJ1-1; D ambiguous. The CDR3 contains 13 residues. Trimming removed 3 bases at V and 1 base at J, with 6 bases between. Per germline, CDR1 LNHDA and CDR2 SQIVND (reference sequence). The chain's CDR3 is CASSIGRNTEAFF. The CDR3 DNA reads TGTGCCAGTAGTATTGGTAGGAACACTGAAGCTTTCTTT.

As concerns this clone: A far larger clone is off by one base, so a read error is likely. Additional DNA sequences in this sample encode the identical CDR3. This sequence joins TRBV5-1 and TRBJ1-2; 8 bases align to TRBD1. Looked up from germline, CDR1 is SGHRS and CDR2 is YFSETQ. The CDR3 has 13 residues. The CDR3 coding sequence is TGTGCCAGCAGCTTGGCAGGGGGCTGGGGCTACACCTTC. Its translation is CASSLAGGWGYTF.

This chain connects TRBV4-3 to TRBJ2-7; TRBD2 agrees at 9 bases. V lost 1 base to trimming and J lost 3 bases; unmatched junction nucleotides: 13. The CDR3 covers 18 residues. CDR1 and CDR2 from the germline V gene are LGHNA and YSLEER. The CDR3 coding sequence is TGCGCCAGCAGCCAAGTGGGGCCGGGACTAGCAGAAAACTACGAGCAGTACTTC. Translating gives CASSQVGPGLAENYEQYF.

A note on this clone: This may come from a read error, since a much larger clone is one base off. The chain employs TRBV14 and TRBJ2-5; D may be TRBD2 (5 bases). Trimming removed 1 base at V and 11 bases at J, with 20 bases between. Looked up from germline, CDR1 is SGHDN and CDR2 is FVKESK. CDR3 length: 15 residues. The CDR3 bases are TGTGCCAGCAGCCAAGGGACTTTATTTTACTACGAACAGTACTTC. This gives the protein CASSQGTLFYYEQYF. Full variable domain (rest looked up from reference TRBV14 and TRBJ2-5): EAGVTQFPSHSVIEKGQTVTLRCDPISGHDNLYWYRRVMGKEIKFLLHFVKESKQDESGMPNNRFLAERTGGTYSTLKVQPAELEDSGVYFCASSQGTLFYYEQYFGPGTRLLVL.

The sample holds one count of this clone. In DNA, the CDR3 is TGTGCCAGCAGTTTCGGACAGGGGGCAAATCAGCCCCAGCATTTT. Translation: CASSFGQGANQPQHF. The chain combines TRBV6-5 with TRBJ1-5, with 11 bases that match TRBD1. The J segment lost 4 bases and the V segment lost 4 bases, leaving 3 bases of the junction unmatched. CDR3 length: 15 residues. Germline CDR1 is MNHEY and CDR2 is SVGAGI.

The CDR3: CASSQATSGGLDEQFF. For the CDR3, the DNA is TGCGCCAGCAGCCAGGCAACTAGCGGGGGCCTTGATGAGCAGTTCTTC. V usage is TRBV4-1 and J usage is TRBJ2-1, with TRBD2 matching over 11 bases. The CDR3 runs to 16 residues. Losses at the gene ends were 3 bases for V and 8 bases for J; bases not matched to a gene: 9. Germline CDR1 is MGHRA and CDR2 is YSYEKL.

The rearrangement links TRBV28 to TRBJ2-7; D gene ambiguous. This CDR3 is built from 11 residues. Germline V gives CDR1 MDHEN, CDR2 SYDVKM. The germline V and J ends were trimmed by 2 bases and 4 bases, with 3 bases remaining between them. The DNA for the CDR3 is TGTGCCAGCAGTTTAGCGTACGAGCAGTACTTC. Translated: CASSLAYEQYF.

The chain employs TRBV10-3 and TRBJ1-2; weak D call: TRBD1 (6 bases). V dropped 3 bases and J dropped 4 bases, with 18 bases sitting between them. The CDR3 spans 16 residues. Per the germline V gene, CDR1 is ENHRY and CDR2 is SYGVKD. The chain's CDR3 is CAISDPPTGSLYGYTF. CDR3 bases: TGTGCCATCAGTGACCCCCCGACAGGTAGCCTCTATGGCTACACCTTC.

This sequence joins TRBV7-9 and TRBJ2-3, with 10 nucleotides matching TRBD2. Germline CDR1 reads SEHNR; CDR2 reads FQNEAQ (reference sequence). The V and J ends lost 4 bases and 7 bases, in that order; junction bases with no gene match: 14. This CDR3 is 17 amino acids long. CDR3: CASSSHPSGRAWNTQYF. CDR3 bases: TGTGCCAGCAGCTCCCACCCAAGCGGGAGGGCTTGGAATACGCAGTATTTT.

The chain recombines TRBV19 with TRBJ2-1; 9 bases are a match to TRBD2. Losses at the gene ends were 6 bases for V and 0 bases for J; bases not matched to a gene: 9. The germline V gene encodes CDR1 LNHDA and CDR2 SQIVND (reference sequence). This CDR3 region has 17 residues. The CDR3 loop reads CASRTGTSSSSYNEQFF. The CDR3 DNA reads TGTGCCAGTAGGACAGGGACTAGCAGTAGCTCCTACAATGAGCAGTTCTTC.

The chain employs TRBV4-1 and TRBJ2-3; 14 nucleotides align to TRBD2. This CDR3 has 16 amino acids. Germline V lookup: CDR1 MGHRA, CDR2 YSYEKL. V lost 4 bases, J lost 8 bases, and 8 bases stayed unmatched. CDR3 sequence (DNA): TGCGCCAGCAGCCGAGCGACTAGCGGGGGGGCTGCTACGCAGTATTTT. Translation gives CASSRATSGGAATQYF.

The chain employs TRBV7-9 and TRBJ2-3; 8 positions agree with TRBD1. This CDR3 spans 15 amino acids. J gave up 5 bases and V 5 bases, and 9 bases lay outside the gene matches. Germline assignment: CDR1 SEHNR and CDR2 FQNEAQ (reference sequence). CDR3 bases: TGTGCCAGCAGCGTTCGGACAGGGCGAGAAGATACGCAGTATTTT. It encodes CASSVRTGREDTQYF. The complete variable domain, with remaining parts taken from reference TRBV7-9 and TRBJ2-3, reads DTGVSQNPRHKITKRGQNVTFRCDPISEHNRLYWYRQTLGQGPEFLTYFQNEAQLEKSRLLSDRFSAERPKGSFSTLEIQRTEQGDSAMYLCASSVRTGREDTQYFGPGTRLTVL.

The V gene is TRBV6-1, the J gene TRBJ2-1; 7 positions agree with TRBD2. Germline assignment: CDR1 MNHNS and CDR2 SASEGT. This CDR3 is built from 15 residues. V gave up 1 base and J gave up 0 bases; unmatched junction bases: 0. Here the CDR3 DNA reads TGTGCCAGCAGTGAAGGGGGGGGCTCCTACAATGAGCAGTTCTTC. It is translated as CASSEGGGSYNEQFF.

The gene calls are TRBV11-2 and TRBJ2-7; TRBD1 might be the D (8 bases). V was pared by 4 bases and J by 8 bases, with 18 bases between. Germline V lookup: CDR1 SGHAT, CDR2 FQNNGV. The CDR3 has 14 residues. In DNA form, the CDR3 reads TGTGCCAGCAGCTCGACGACAGGGGAGGGGAAGCAGTACTTC. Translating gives CASSSTTGEGKQYF.

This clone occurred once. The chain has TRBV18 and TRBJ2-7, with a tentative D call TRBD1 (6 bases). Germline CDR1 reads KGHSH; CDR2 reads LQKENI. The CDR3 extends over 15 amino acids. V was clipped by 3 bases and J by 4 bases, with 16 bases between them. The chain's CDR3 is CASSPPAGAAYEQYF. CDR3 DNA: TGTGCCAGCTCACCCCCCGCAGGGGCCGCTTACGAGCAGTACTTC. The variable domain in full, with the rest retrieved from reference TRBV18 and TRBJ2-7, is NAGVMQNPRHLVRRRGQEARLRCSPMKGHSHVYWYRQLPEEGLKFMVYLQKENIIDESGMPKERFSAEFPKEGPSILRIQQVVRGDSAAYFCASSPPAGAAYEQYFGPGTRLTVT.

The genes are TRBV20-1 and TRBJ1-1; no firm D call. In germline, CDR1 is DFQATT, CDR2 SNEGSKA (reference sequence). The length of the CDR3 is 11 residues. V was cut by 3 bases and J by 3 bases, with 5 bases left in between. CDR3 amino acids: CSASRYTEAFF. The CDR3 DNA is TGCAGTGCTAGCCGGTACACTGAAGCTTTCTTT.

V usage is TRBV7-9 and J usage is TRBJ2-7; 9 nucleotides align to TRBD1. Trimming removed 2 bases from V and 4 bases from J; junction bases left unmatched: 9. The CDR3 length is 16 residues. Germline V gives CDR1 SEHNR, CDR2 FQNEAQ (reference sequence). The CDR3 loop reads CASSLPTGTGHYEQYF. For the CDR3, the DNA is TGTGCCAGCAGCTTACCTACCGGGACAGGGCATTACGAGCAGTACTTC.

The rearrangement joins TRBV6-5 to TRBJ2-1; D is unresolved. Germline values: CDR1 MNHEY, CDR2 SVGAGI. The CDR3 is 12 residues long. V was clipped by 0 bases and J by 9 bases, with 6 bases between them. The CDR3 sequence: CASSYSGGEQFF. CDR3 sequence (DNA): TGTGCCAGCAGTTACTCAGGCGGTGAGCAGTTCTTC.

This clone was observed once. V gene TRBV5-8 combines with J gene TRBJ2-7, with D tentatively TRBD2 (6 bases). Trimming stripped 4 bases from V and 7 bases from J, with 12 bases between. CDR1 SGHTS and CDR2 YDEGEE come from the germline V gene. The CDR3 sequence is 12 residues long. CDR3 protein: CASSTGTLEQYF. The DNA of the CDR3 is TGTGCCAGCAGCACCGGGACTCTTGAGCAGTACTTC.

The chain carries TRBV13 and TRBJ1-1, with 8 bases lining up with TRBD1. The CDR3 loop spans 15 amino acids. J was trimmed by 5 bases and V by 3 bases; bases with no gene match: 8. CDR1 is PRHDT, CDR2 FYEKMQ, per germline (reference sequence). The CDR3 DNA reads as TGTGCCAGCAGCTTCCAACAGGGGGGTAGGACTGAAGCTTTCTTT. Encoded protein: CASSFQQGGRTEAFF.

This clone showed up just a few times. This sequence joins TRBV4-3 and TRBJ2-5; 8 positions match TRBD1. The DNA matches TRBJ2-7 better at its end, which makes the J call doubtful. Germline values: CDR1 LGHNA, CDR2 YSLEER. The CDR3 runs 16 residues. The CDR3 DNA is TGCGCCAGCAGCCACTCCGCGACAGGGGAATCCTACGAGCAGTACTTC. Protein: CASSHSATGESYEQYF.